These T cell receptor beta chains were read from a single sample in a study of beta chain features in type 1 diabetes. TCRdb keeps only in-frame clones here, not all; method: immunoSEQ multiplex PCR. Among 40,000 to 55,000 clones listed, around 45% were seen once. The sample comprised stem cell memory CD4+ T cells from blood. The receptors were sampled from a young man with type 1 diabetes. The CDR3 runs from the conserved cysteine through the conserved F or W. A D gene is named only where the DNA matches it firmly. Only some rows state a clone size, as once, few, many or a class for expanded clones.

clone_size: NA; j_call: TRBJ2-1; v_call: TRBV2; d_call: TRBD2; cdr3_nt: TGTGCCAGCAGTCAGGGACTAGCTAATGAGCAGTTCTTC; cdr3_aa: CASSQGLANEQFF
clone_size: few; j_call: TRBJ2-5; v_call: TRBV5-4; d_call: NA; cdr3_nt: TGTGCCAGCAGCTTGACCCCAGATGGGACCCAGTACTTC; cdr3_aa: CASSLTPDGTQYF
clone_size: NA; j_call: TRBJ1-2; v_call: TRBV5-1; d_call: TRBD1; cdr3_nt: TGCGCCAGCAGCCCTACAGGGGACGGCTACACCTTC; cdr3_aa: CASSPTGDGYTF
clone_size: NA; j_call: TRBJ2-3; v_call: TRBV7-9; d_call: NA; cdr3_nt: TGTGCCAGCAGCCCACGAGCCGGGGAGTTCACAGATACGCAGTATTTT; cdr3_aa: CASSPRAGEFTDTQYF
clone_size: NA; j_call: TRBJ2-6; v_call: TRBV6-1; d_call: NA; cdr3_nt: TGTGCCAGCAGGAGGGCTGGGGCCAACGTCCTGACTTTC; cdr3_aa: CASRRAGANVLTF
clone_size: few; j_call: TRBJ2-5; v_call: TRBV7-2; d_call: NA; cdr3_nt: TGTGCCAGCAGCTTCGGTAATACCCGAGAGACCCAGTACTTC; cdr3_aa: CASSFGNTRETQYF
clone_size: NA; j_call: TRBJ2-7; v_call: TRBV23-1; d_call: NA; cdr3_nt: TGCGCCAGCAGTCCCCCCTACCAGCACTACTCCTACGAGCAGTACTTC; cdr3_aa: CASSPPYQHYSYEQYF
clone_size: NA; j_call: TRBJ2-6; v_call: TRBV5-6; d_call: NA; cdr3_nt: TGTGCCAGCAGCTTGTACTCTGGGGCCAACGTCCTGACTTTC; cdr3_aa: CASSLYSGANVLTF
clone_size: NA; j_call: TRBJ2-6; v_call: TRBV23-1; d_call: NA; cdr3_nt: TGCGCCAGCAGTCAGTCGGACAGAAAAAGCTCTGGGGCCAACGTCCTGACTTTC; cdr3_aa: CASSQSDRKSSGANVLTF
clone_size: NA; j_call: TRBJ2-5; v_call: TRBV5-1; d_call: NA; cdr3_nt: TGCGCCAGCAGCGGAACACAGGGATCGGAGACCCAGTACTTC; cdr3_aa: CASSGTQGSETQYF
clone_size: NA; j_call: TRBJ2-1; v_call: TRBV7-9; d_call: TRBD2; cdr3_nt: TGTGCCAGCAGCTTAGCGCTAATCATAGCGGGAGGCACCTACAATGAGCAGTTCTTC; cdr3_aa: CASSLALIIAGGTYNEQFF
clone_size: few; j_call: TRBJ2-7; v_call: TRBV28; d_call: NA; cdr3_nt: TGTGCCAGCAGTAATTTAATGGTCGGCGAGCAGTACTTC; cdr3_aa: CASSNLMVGEQYF
clone_size: few; j_call: TRBJ2-2; v_call: TRBV2; d_call: NA; cdr3_nt: TGTGCCAGCAGTGGTCGTTTCGTGGGGGAGCTGTTTTTT; cdr3_aa: CASSGRFVGELFF
clone_size: few; j_call: TRBJ1-2; v_call: TRBV5-4; d_call: NA; cdr3_nt: TGTGCCAGCAGCACGGACGGGGACTATGGCTACACCTTC; cdr3_aa: CASSTDGDYGYTF
clone_size: NA; j_call: TRBJ2-1; v_call: TRBV6-5; d_call: TRBD1; cdr3_nt: TGTGCCAGCAGCTCCCGGACAGGGGGCAATGAGCAGTTCTTC; cdr3_aa: CASSSRTGGNEQFF
clone_size: NA; j_call: TRBJ2-2; v_call: TRBV2; d_call: NA; cdr3_nt: TGTGCCAGCGGAATAACTACGCTCACCGGGGAGCTGTTTTTT; cdr3_aa: CASGITTLTGELFF
clone_size: NA; j_call: TRBJ2-3; v_call: TRBV2; d_call: NA; cdr3_nt: TGTGCCAGCAGTGAAGCGCCTACCAATTATAAGACAGATACGCAGTATTTT; cdr3_aa: CASSEAPTNYKTDTQYF
clone_size: few; j_call: TRBJ1-1; v_call: TRBV2; d_call: NA; cdr3_nt: TGTGCCAGCAGCCGGACAGAAGTGAACACTGAAGCTTTCTTT; cdr3_aa: CASSRTEVNTEAFF
clone_size: NA; j_call: TRBJ2-2; v_call: TRBV28; d_call: TRBD2; cdr3_nt: TGTGCCAGCGGGGGGGCGAACACCGGGGAGCTGTTTTTT; cdr3_aa: CASGGANTGELFF
clone_size: NA; j_call: TRBJ2-2; v_call: TRBV5-1; d_call: TRBD2; cdr3_nt: TGCGCCAGCAGCTTGGGACTAGCGGGGGGTAGCACCGGGGAGCTGTTTTTT; cdr3_aa: CASSLGLAGGSTGELFF
clone_size: NA; j_call: TRBJ2-7; v_call: TRBV28; d_call: NA; cdr3_nt: TGTGCCAGCAGTTTCTGGCGGGACCGCTACGAGCAGTACTTC; cdr3_aa: CASSFWRDRYEQYF
clone_size: NA; j_call: TRBJ1-2; v_call: TRBV28; d_call: TRBD1; cdr3_nt: TGTGCCAGCACTCTCATTGGGACAGTGAACTATGGCTACACCTTC; cdr3_aa: CASTLIGTVNYGYTF
clone_size: NA; j_call: TRBJ1-2; v_call: TRBV27; d_call: NA; cdr3_nt: TGTGCCAGCAGTTTGTCGGACGGGAAAGATGGCTACACCTTC; cdr3_aa: CASSLSDGKDGYTF
clone_size: NA; j_call: TRBJ2-7; v_call: TRBV27; d_call: TRBD2; cdr3_nt: TGTGCCAGCAGTCCTGGACTAGTAAGCTCCTACGAGCAGTACTTC; cdr3_aa: CASSPGLVSSYEQYF
clone_size: NA; j_call: TRBJ2-1; v_call: TRBV28; d_call: TRBD2; cdr3_nt: TGTGCCAGCAGTTTTCCCCTAGCGGGGTCTAGGGATGAGCAGTTCTTC; cdr3_aa: CASSFPLAGSRDEQFF
clone_size: NA; j_call: TRBJ1-1; v_call: TRBV14; d_call: NA; cdr3_nt: TGTGCCAGCAGCCGAATCCAGGGGATGGGGACTGAAGCTTTCTTT; cdr3_aa: CASSRIQGMGTEAFF
clone_size: NA; j_call: TRBJ1-2; v_call: TRBV2; d_call: TRBD1; cdr3_nt: TGTGCCAGCCTGGGACAGGGGGACTATGGCTACACCTTC; cdr3_aa: CASLGQGDYGYTF
clone_size: NA; j_call: TRBJ1-1; v_call: TRBV19; d_call: TRBD1; cdr3_nt: TGTGCCAGTAGTATAAGGGACAGGGGAACTGAAGCTTTCTTT; cdr3_aa: CASSIRDRGTEAFF
clone_size: NA; j_call: TRBJ2-4; v_call: TRBV14; d_call: NA; cdr3_nt: TGTGCCAGCAGTTCTTCAGGTTCGTCTCGAAGGCACATTCAGTACTTC; cdr3_aa: CASSSSGSSRRHIQYF
clone_size: NA; j_call: TRBJ2-7; v_call: TRBV5-1; d_call: TRBD1; cdr3_nt: TGCGCCAGCATTGGACAGGTAGCGAGTGAGCAGTACTTC; cdr3_aa: CASIGQVASEQYF
clone_size: few; j_call: TRBJ2-3; v_call: TRBV4-2; d_call: TRBD2; cdr3_nt: TGTGCCAGCAGCCGTAGCGGGATCACAGATACGCAGTATTTT; cdr3_aa: CASSRSGITDTQYF
clone_size: NA; j_call: TRBJ2-1; v_call: TRBV5-1; d_call: TRBD2; cdr3_nt: TGCGCCAGCAGCTTGGGGGGGGGACTCCTCTCTGGAACTGAGCAGTTCTTC; cdr3_aa: CASSLGGGLLSGTEQFF
clone_size: NA; j_call: TRBJ2-7; v_call: TRBV7-6; d_call: NA; cdr3_nt: TGTGCCAGCAGCTTACGGGGGAACTACGAGCAGTACTTC; cdr3_aa: CASSLRGNYEQYF
clone_size: NA; j_call: TRBJ2-3; v_call: TRBV7-8; d_call: NA; cdr3_nt: TGTGCCAGCAGTTATTACACAGATACGCAGTATTTT; cdr3_aa: CASSYYTDTQYF
clone_size: NA; j_call: TRBJ1-1; v_call: TRBV20-1; d_call: NA; cdr3_nt: TGCAGTGCTCCCCCCGGGGGGGCTTTCTTT; cdr3_aa: CSAPPGGAFF
clone_size: NA; j_call: TRBJ1-1; v_call: TRBV7-8; d_call: TRBD1; cdr3_nt: TGTGCCAGCAGCCTGACAGGGCTCACTGAAGCTTTCTTT; cdr3_aa: CASSLTGLTEAFF
clone_size: NA; j_call: TRBJ1-2; v_call: TRBV5-1; d_call: TRBD1; cdr3_nt: TGCGCCAGCAGCTTCGGACAGGGGAGTAACTATGGCTACACCTTC; cdr3_aa: CASSFGQGSNYGYTF
clone_size: NA; j_call: TRBJ1-5; v_call: TRBV28; d_call: NA; cdr3_nt: TGTGCCAGCAGTACCCCCCAGGCCCTTAACGGTCAGCCCCAGCATTTT; cdr3_aa: CASSTPQALNGQPQHF
clone_size: NA; j_call: TRBJ2-5; v_call: TRBV7-2; d_call: TRBD1; cdr3_nt: TGTGCCAGCCGAGAGGGAATCACGTCCGGGACAGGGGCAGAGACCCAGTACTTC; cdr3_aa: CASREGITSGTGAETQYF
clone_size: NA; j_call: TRBJ2-5; v_call: TRBV11-2; d_call: NA; cdr3_nt: TGTGCCAGCAGGGCCCTAGCGAGTAGGGAGAGCCAGTACTTC; cdr3_aa: CASRALASRESQYF
clone_size: NA; j_call: TRBJ2-7; v_call: TRBV7-2; d_call: NA; cdr3_nt: TGTGCCAGCAGTTGGTCGGGGACAACCTACGAGCAGTACTTC; cdr3_aa: CASSWSGTTYEQYF
clone_size: few; j_call: TRBJ2-3; v_call: TRBV5-1; d_call: NA; cdr3_nt: TGCGCCAGCAAGGGTAGTTGGAGACAGCCCACAGATACGCAGTATTTT; cdr3_aa: CASKGSWRQPTDTQYF
clone_size: few; j_call: TRBJ2-7; v_call: TRBV9; d_call: NA; cdr3_nt: TGTGCCAGCAGCGTAGGAGTTGGGCCTTCCTACGAGCAGTACTTC; cdr3_aa: CASSVGVGPSYEQYF
clone_size: few; j_call: TRBJ2-7; v_call: TRBV29-1; d_call: TRBD2; cdr3_nt: TGCAGCGTTGTACCCTTTGGGACTAGCGGGACCTCCTACGAGCAGTACTTC; cdr3_aa: CSVVPFGTSGTSYEQYF
clone_size: NA; j_call: TRBJ2-1; v_call: TRBV5-4; d_call: TRBD2; cdr3_nt: TGTGCCAGCAGCGCACCCGGGACTAGAAATGAGCAGTTCTTC; cdr3_aa: CASSAPGTRNEQFF
clone_size: NA; j_call: TRBJ1-5; v_call: TRBV28; d_call: NA; cdr3_nt: TGTGCCAGCAGTTTATATAGGCAGGGGAATCAGCCCCAGCATTTT; cdr3_aa: CASSLYRQGNQPQHF
clone_size: few; j_call: TRBJ2-3; v_call: TRBV7-9; d_call: TRBD2; cdr3_nt: TGTGCCAGCAGCCCAAGGACTAGTTGGTCGGATACGCAGTATTTT; cdr3_aa: CASSPRTSWSDTQYF
clone_size: NA; j_call: TRBJ2-5; v_call: TRBV7-9; d_call: TRBD2; cdr3_nt: TGTGCCAGCAGCCCGGGACTAGCGGGAGTGAGGGAGACCCAGTACTTC; cdr3_aa: CASSPGLAGVRETQYF
clone_size: few; j_call: TRBJ1-3; v_call: TRBV7-2; d_call: NA; cdr3_nt: TGTGCCAGCAGCCCCGACTGGTCTGGAAACACCATATATTTT; cdr3_aa: CASSPDWSGNTIYF
clone_size: NA; j_call: TRBJ2-7; v_call: TRBV5-6; d_call: TRBD2; cdr3_nt: TGTGCCAGCAGCCCCTGGACTAGCTCCTACGAGCAGTACTTC; cdr3_aa: CASSPWTSSYEQYF
clone_size: few; j_call: TRBJ1-4; v_call: TRBV18; d_call: NA; cdr3_nt: TGTGCCAGCTCACTAGGCGGGGTCCGTGAAAAACTGTTTTTT; cdr3_aa: CASSLGGVREKLFF
clone_size: NA; j_call: TRBJ1-2; v_call: TRBV6-5; d_call: TRBD1; cdr3_nt: TGTGCCAGCAGTTATATGGGACAGGGCTACTATGGCTACACCTTC; cdr3_aa: CASSYMGQGYYGYTF